The T cell receptor (beta chain) described here comes from a study of CD8 T cells in Susac syndrome. An amount of RNA that ranged from roughly 0.5 to 1 ug was reverse transcribed with random hexamers. TCRdb re-derived calls from the immunoSEQ multiplex PCR reads in MiXCR, one entry per CDR3 protein. The table shows some 260,000 distinct CDR3 sequences, with roughly 85% occurring only once. This CDR3 is 15 amino acids long. V was clipped by 5 bases and J by 4 bases; unmatched bases: 7. Germline CDR1 is SGHDN and CDR2 is FVKESK. There are a few counts of this clonotype. The rearrangement joins TRBV14 to TRBJ2-5; 10 nucleotides line up with TRBD2. Sequenced input: CD8+ T cells from PBMCs. This clonotype originated in a human donor with multiple sclerosis. The DNA for the CDR3 is TGTGCCAGCAGCGGAGCGGGAGGGCCGAGAGAGACCCAGTACTTC. It specifies CASSGAGGPRETQYF.